The text below deals with one T cell receptor (beta chain). As yet, its antigen is unknown. With 6 bases removed from V and 2 bases from J, the gap between germline ends came to 15 bases. Germline values: CDR1 SGHKS, CDR2 YYEKEE (reference sequence). The CDR3 is made up of 14 amino acids. The record originates from a study of OX40 agonist ivuxolimab in advanced cancers. Study in general: The study treated patients with ivuxolimab, an agonistic anti-OX40 (CD134) antibody. Study-wide points: The antigen specificity of the peripheral T cells (those that were expanded) was not determined.

Assay: immunoSEQ multiplex PCR; the TCRdb copy retains only in-frame clones and omits some. The table has approximately 58,000 clones, approximately 84% seen once. This receptor was identified in an adult with an advanced solid tumor such as melanoma, head and neck, liver or kidney cancer. The sequencing used CD4+ or CD8+ T cells sorted from blood, collected in a trial of the OX40 agonist ivuxolimab. The genes are TRBV5-5 and TRBJ2-7; maybe TRBD1 (5 bases). This chain's CDR3 is CASTWAGSTYEQYF. The CDR3 nucleotides read TGTGCCAGCACCTGGGCAGGGTCCACCTACGAGCAGTACTTC.